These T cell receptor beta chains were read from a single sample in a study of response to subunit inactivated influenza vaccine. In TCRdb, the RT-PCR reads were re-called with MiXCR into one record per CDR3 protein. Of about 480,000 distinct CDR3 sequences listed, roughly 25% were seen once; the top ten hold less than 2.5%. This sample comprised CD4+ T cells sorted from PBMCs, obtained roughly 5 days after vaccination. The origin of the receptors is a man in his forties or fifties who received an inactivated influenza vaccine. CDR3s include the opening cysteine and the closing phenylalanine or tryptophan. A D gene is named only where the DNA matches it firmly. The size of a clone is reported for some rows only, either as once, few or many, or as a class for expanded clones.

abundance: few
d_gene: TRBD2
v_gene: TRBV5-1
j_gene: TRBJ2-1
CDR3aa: CASSSRPGLANGNEQFF
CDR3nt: TGCGCCAGCAGCTCAAGACCGGGACTAGCGAACGGCAATGAGCAGTTCTTC

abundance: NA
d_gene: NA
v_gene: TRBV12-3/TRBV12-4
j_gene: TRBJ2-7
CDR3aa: CASSFGTVSYEQYF
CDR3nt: TGTGCCAGCAGTTTCGGGACCGTCTCCTACGAGCAGTACTTC

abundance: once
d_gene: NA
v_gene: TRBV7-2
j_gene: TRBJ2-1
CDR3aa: CASSLRSGARNEQFF
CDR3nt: TGTGCCAGCAGCTTAAGGTCAGGGGCGCGGAATGAGCAGTTCTTC

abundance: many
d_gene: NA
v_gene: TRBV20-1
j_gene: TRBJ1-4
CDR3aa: CSAATQRYNEKLFF
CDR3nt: TGCAGTGCTGCTACACAGAGGTATAATGAAAAACTGTTTTTT

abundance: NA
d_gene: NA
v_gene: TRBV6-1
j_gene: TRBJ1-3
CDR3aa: CAAQDLPSGNTIYF
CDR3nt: TGTGCCGCCCAGGACCTACCCTCTGGAAACACCATATATTTT

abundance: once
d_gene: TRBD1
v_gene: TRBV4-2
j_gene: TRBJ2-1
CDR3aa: CASSPTGQGIDNEQFF
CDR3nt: TGTGCCAGCAGCCCTACAGGACAGGGGATCGACAATGAGCAGTTCTTC

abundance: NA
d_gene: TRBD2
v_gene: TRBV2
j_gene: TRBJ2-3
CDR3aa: CAISSETVAGGGTDTQYF
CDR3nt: TGTGCCATCAGTTCGGAAACTGTAGCGGGAGGGGGCACAGATACGCAGTATTTT

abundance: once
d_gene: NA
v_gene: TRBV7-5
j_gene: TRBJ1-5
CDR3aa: CISVSEDRGNQPQHF
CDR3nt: NA

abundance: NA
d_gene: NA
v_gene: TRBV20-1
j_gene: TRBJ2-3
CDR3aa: CSARDPGGQGDTQYF
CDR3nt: TGCAGTGCTAGAGATCCTGGAGGGCAGGGAGATACGCAGTATTTT

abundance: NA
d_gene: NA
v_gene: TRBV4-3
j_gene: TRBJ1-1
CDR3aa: CASSQDPPSEALF
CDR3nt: TGCGCCAGCAGCCAAGATCCCCCTTCTGAAGCTCTCTTT

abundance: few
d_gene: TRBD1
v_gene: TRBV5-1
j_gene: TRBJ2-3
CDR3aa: CASSWTGVSTDTQYF
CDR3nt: TGCGCCAGCAGCTGGACAGGGGTCAGCACAGATACGCAGTATTTT

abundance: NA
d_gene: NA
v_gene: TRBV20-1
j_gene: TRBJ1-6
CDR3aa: CSARKQENSYNSPLHF
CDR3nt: TGCAGTGCTAGGAAACAGGAAAACTCCTATAATTCACCCCTCCACTTT

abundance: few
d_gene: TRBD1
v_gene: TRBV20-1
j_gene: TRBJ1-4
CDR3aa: CSASDRGQEKLFF
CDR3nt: TGCAGTGCTTCGGACAGGGGGCAGGAAAAACTGTTTTTT

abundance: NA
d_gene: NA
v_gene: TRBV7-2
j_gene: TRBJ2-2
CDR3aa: CASSSSWGGTGELFF
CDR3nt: TGTGCCAGCAGCTCGAGCTGGGGAGGTACCGGGGAGCTGTTTTTT

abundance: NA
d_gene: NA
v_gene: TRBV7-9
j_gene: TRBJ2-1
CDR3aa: CASSSGSYEQFF
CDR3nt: TGTGCCAGCAGCTCCGGTTCCTACGAGCAGTTCTTC

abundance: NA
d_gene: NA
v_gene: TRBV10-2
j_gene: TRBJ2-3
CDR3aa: CASLVGLASDTQYF
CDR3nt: TGCGCCAGCCTCGTGGGTTTGGCCAGCGATACGCAGTATTTT

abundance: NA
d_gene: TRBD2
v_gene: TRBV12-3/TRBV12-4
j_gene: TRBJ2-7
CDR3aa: CASSLGAGVGEQYF
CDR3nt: TGTGCCAGCAGTTTAGGTGCGGGGGTAGGCGAGCAGTACTTC

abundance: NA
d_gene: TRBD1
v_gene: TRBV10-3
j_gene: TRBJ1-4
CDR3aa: CAISGQGAGEKLFF
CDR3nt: TGTGCCATCAGTGGACAGGGGGCGGGTGAAAAACTGTTTTTT

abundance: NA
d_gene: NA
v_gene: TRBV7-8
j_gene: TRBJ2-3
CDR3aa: CASSLVHTDTQYF
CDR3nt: TGTGCCAGCAGCTTAGTTCACACAGATACGCAGTATTTT

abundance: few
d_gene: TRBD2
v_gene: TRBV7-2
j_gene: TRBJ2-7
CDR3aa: CASSLAWTSGGTYEQYF
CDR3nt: TGTGCCAGCAGCTTAGCCTGGACTAGCGGAGGTACCTACGAGCAGTACTTC

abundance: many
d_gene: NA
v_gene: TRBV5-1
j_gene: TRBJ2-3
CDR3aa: CASSLNQRAYNTDTQYF
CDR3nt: TGCGCCAGCAGCTTGAACCAGCGGGCCTATAACACAGATACGCAGTATTTT

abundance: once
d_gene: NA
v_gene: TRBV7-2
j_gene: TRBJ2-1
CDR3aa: CASSLAGRVSGHEQFF
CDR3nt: TGTGCCAGCAGCTTAGCCGGCAGGGTCAGTGGCCATGAGCAGTTCTTC

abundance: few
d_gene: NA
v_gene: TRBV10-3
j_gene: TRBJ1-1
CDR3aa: CAISESRPTTNTEAFF
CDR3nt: TGTGCCATCAGTGAGTCCAGGCCGACAACGAACACTGAAGCTTTCTTT

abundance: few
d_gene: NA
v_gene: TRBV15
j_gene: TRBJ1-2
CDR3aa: CATSMTTNYGYTF
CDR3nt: TGTGCCACCAGCATGACAACTAACTATGGCTACACCTTC

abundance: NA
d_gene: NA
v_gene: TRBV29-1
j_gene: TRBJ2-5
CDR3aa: CSVEEGPETQYF
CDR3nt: TGCAGCGTTGAAGAGGGCCCGGAGACCCAGTACTTC

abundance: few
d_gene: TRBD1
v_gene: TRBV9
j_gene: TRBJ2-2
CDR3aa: CASSVAGTGGPTGELFF
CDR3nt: TGTGCCAGCAGCGTAGCAGGGACAGGGGGCCCCACCGGGGAGCTGTTTTTT

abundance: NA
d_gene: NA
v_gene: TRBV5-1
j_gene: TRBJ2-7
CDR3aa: CASRVGAGTSYEQYF
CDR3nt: TGCGCCAGCAGAGTGGGTGCGGGGACCTCCTACGAGCAGTACTTC

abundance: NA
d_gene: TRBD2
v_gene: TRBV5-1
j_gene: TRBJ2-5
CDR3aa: CASSFGLAGEETQYF
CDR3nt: TGCGCCAGCAGCTTTGGACTAGCGGGAGAAGAGACCCAGTACTTC

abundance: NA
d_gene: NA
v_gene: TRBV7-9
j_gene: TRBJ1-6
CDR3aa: CASSFEADSPLHF
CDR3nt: TGTGCCAGCAGCTTTGAGGCTGATTCACCCCTCCACTTT

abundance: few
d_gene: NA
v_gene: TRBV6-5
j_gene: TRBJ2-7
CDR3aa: CASSYLPGGVQSEQYF
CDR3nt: TGTGCCAGCAGTTACCTGCCAGGCGGAGTACAAAGCGAGCAGTACTTC

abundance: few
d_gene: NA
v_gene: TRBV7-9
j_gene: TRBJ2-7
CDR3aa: CASSLKGPSYEQYF
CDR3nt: TGTGCCAGCAGCTTAAAAGGGCCCTCCTACGAGCAGTACTTC

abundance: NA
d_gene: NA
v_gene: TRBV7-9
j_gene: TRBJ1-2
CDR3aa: CASSLTGHGYTF
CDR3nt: TGTGCCAGCAGCCTTACAGGGCACGGCTACACCTTC

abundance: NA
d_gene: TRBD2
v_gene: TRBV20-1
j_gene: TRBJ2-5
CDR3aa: CSAPDLTPGLAGGPRETQYF
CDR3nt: TGCAGTGCTCCTGACCTTACTCCGGGACTAGCGGGGGGGCCTAGAGAGACCCAGTACTTC

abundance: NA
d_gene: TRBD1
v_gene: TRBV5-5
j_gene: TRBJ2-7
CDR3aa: CASSSHPPGQGTYEQYF
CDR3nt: TGTGCCAGCAGCTCGCACCCTCCGGGACAGGGAACCTACGAGCAGTACTTC

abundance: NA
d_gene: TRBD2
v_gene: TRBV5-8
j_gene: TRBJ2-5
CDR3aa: CASRSPSRGGDRETQYF
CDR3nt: TGTGCCAGCAGATCACCCTCACGGGGGGGGGATCGGGAGACCCAGTACTTC

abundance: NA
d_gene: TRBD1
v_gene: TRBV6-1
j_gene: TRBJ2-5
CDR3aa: CASGQDRRETQYF
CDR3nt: TGTGCCAGCGGACAGGACAGAAGAGAGACCCAGTACTTC

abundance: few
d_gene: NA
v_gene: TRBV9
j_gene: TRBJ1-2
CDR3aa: CASSVAHHSGNGYTF
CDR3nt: TGTGCCAGCAGCGTAGCGCATCACAGTGGAAATGGCTACACCTTC

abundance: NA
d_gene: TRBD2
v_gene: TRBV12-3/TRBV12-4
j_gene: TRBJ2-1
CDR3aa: CASSLARGRGYNEQFF
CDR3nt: TGTGCCAGCAGTTTAGCGAGAGGGCGGGGGTACAATGAGCAGTTCTTC

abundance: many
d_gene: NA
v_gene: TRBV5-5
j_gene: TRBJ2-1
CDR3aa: CASSLTGNEQFF
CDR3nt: TGTGCCAGCAGCTTAACAGGGAACGAGCAGTTCTTC

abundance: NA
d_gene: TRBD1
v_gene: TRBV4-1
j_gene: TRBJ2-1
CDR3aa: CASSQGMGQRTYNEQFF
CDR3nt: TGCGCCAGCAGCCAAGGAATGGGACAGCGAACCTACAATGAGCAGTTCTTC